The rows below give T cell receptor beta chains drawn from one sample of a study of blood T cells in healthy people across ages. TCRdb reprocessed the 5' RACE reads via MiXCR and lists one record per CDR3 protein. The sample contains 750,000 to 850,000 distinct CDR3 sequences, roughly 25% of which appear only once. These data also featured in a second study, about T cells of mothers and their children.

Sequencing was carried out using blood. The receptors derive from a boy between 10 and 17 years old in good health. CDR3s include the opening cysteine and the closing phenylalanine or tryptophan. A D gene is named only where the DNA matches it firmly. Clone size is not always given. Where it is, it says once, few, many or a class for expanded clones.

abundance	v_gene	d_gene	j_gene	CDR3aa	CDR3nt
NA	TRBV7-6	NA	TRBJ2-3	CASSLSLALVTPDTQYF	TGTGCCAGCAGCTTATCCCTAGCGCTCGTTACCCCAGATACGCAGTATTTT
NA	TRBV5-6	TRBD2	TRBJ2-1	CASSLGSGINEQFF	TGTGCCAGCAGCTTGGGGAGCGGGATTAATGAGCAGTTCTTC
NA	TRBV6-2/TRBV6-3	NA	TRBJ2-2	CASSPPWGELFF	TGTGCCAGCAGTCCCCCTTGGGGGGAGCTGTTTTTT
NA	TRBV7-9	TRBD1	TRBJ1-4	CASSLWTGGLANEKLFF	TGTGCCAGCAGCTTGTGGACAGGGGGCTTAGCTAATGAAAAACTGTTTTTT
NA	TRBV7-2	TRBD2	TRBJ2-1	CASSEEREAQEFF	TGTGCTAGCAGCGAAGAGCGGGAGGCCCAGGAGTTCTTC
few	TRBV5-5	TRBD1	TRBJ2-5	CASSFAPGQTKETQYF	TGTGCCAGCAGCTTCGCACCGGGACAGACTAAAGAGACCCAGTACTTC
NA	TRBV20-1	NA	TRBJ2-1	CSAKGRVPVGEQFF	TGCAGTGCCAAAGGCAGGGTGCCCGTGGGTGAGCAGTTCTTC
NA	TRBV29-1	TRBD1	TRBJ1-2	CSASTGTNYGYTF	TGCAGCGCCTCGACAGGGACTAACTATGGCTACACCTTC
few	TRBV20-1	NA	TRBJ1-4	CSVRVGVEKLFF	TGCAGTGTACGGGTTGGGGTCGAAAAACTGTTTTTT
NA	TRBV7-3	NA	TRBJ2-3	CASSHSGPADTQYF	TGTGCCAGCAGTCATAGCGGACCCGCAGATACGCAGTATTTT
few	TRBV5-1	NA	TRBJ2-7	CASSLTPDRYYEQYF	TGCGCCAGCAGCTTGACCCCCGACCGATACTACGAGCAGTACTTC
NA	TRBV7-3	TRBD2	TRBJ2-1	CASSPGTSDNEQFF	TGTGCCAGCAGCCCCGGGACTAGCGACAATGAGCAGTTCTTC
many	TRBV7-2	TRBD1	TRBJ2-4	CASSLDRAKNIQYF	TGTGCCAGCAGCCTGGACAGGGCCAAAAACATTCAGTACTTC
NA	TRBV11-1	NA	TRBJ2-1	CASSLEVLSYNEQFF	TGTGCCAGCAGCTTAGAGGTTCTATCCTACAATGAGCAGTTCTTC
NA	TRBV12-3/TRBV12-4	TRBD2	TRBJ2-5	CASTRTSGRFVRFPVTQYF	TGTGCCAGCACCAGGACTAGCGGGAGGTTTGTGAGGTTCCCCGTGACCCAGTACTTC
NA	TRBV4-3	NA	TRBJ2-1	CASSQDDRYNEQFF	TGCGCCAGCAGCCAAGACGACAGGTACAATGAGCAGTTCTTC
NA	TRBV6-5	NA	TRBJ1-2	CASSYSASGADLYGYTF	TGTGCCAGCAGTTACTCGGCCTCAGGGGCGGATCTCTATGGCTACACCTTC
NA	TRBV5-5	TRBD1	TRBJ2-7	CASSLSLSAGTDYEQYF	TGTGCCAGCAGCTTGTCGTTATCTGCCGGGACAGATTACGAGCAGTACTTC
NA	TRBV28	TRBD1	TRBJ1-2	CASSSPDRTLAYGYTF	TGTGCCAGCAGTTCCCCGGACAGGACCCTTGCCTATGGCTACACCTTC
NA	TRBV28	TRBD1	TRBJ1-6	CASIHQGGNSPLHF	TGTGCCAGCATCCACCAGGGGGGAAATTCACCCCTCCACTTT
NA	TRBV20-1	NA	TRBJ2-7	CSARELGGGSSYEQYF	TGCAGTGCTAGAGAGTTGGGAGGGGGGAGCTCCTACGAGCAGTACTTC
few	TRBV30	NA	TRBJ2-7	CAWSRAGQSYEQYF	TGTGCCTGGAGTAGGGCGGGGCAGTCCTACGAGCAGTACTTC
NA	TRBV25-1	NA	TRBJ1-2	CASSVLETGGYTF	TGTGCCAGCAGTGTTCTTGAGACAGGAGGCTACACCTTC
few	TRBV18	TRBD1	TRBJ1-4	CASSRQGTRNEKLFF	TGTGCCAGCTCACGACAGGGAACTCGAAATGAAAAACTGTTTTTT
NA	TRBV27	NA	TRBJ2-7	CASSPRVEPYEQYF	TGTGCCAGCAGCCCGCGGGTGGAGCCATACGAGCAGTACTTC
few	TRBV4-2	NA	TRBJ2-5	CASSQAGTRGVQYF	TGTGCCAGCAGCCAAGCAGGGACTCGTGGTGTGCAGTACTTC
NA	TRBV20-1	TRBD1	TRBJ2-7	CSARKPGQGINEQYF	TGCAGTGCTAGAAAACCGGGACAGGGAATTAACGAGCAGTACTTC
few	TRBV3-1	NA	TRBJ2-5	CASSLGWAETQYF	TGTGCCAGCAGCCTGGGATGGGCAGAGACCCAGTACTTC
many	TRBV4-2	NA	TRBJ2-6	CASSPRISGANVLTF	TGTGCCAGCAGCCCCCGGATCTCTGGGGCCAACGTCCTGACTTTC
NA	TRBV7-2	TRBD2	TRBJ2-3	CASSLGAGGDTQYF	TGTGCCAGCAGCTTAGGCGCGGGGGGTGATACGCAGTATTTT
NA	TRBV27	TRBD1	TRBJ2-5	CASSFPSGQKYF	TGTGCCAGCAGTTTCCCTTCGGGACAGAAGTACTTC
NA	TRBV7-8	TRBD2	TRBJ2-5	CASSSSGGVQETQYF	TGTGCCAGCAGCTCTAGCGGGGGAGTTCAAGAGACCCAGTACTTC